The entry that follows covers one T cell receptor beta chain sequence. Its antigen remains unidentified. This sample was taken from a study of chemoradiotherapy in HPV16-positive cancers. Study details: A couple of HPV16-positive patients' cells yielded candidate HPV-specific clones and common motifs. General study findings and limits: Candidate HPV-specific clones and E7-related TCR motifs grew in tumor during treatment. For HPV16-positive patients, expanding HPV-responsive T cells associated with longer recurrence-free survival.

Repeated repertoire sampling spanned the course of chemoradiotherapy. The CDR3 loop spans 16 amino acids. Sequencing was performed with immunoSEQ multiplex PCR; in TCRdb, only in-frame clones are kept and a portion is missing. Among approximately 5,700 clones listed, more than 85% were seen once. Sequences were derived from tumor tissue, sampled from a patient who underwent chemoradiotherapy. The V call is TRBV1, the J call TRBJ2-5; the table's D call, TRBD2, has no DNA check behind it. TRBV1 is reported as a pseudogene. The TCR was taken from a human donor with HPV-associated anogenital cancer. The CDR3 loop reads CTSRTSGSSLQETQYF. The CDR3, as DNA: TGCACCAGCAGGACTAGCGGGAGCTCTTTACAAGAGACCCAGTACTTC.